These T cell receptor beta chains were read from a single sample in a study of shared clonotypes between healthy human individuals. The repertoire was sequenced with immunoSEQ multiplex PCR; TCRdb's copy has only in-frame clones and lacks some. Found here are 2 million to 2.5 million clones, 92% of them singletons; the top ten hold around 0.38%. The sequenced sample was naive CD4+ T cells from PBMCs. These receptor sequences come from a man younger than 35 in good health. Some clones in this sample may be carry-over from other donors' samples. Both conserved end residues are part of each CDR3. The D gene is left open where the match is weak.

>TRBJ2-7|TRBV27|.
CASRGSYEEQYF
TGTGCCAGCAGGGGATCCTACGAGGAGCAGTACTTC
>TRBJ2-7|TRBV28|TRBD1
CASGRTGPGYEQYF
TGTGCCAGCGGCAGGACAGGCCCTGGCTACGAGCAGTACTTC
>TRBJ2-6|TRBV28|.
CASSLSSSGANVLTF
TGTGCCAGCAGTTTATCGAGCTCTGGGGCCAACGTCCTGACTTTC
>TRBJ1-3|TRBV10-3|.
CAIGGEAAGNTIYF
TGTGCCATCGGAGGGGAAGCGGCTGGAAACACCATATATTTT
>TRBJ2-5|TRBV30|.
CAWSVGLNIKETQYF
TGTGCCTGGAGTGTAGGACTTAACATAAAAGAGACCCAGTACTTC
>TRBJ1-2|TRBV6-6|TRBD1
CASSNRGGYGYTF
TGTGCCAGCAGCAACAGGGGCGGCTATGGCTACACCTTC
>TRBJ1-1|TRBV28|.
CASKWTLGSPEAFF
TGTGCCAGCAAATGGACTTTGGGGTCCCCTGAAGCTTTCTTT
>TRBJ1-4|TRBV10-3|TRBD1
CAIRPDRGGNEKLFF
TGTGCCATCAGACCCGACAGGGGCGGAAATGAAAAACTGTTTTTT
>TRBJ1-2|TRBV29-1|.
CSVEDGDHQGSGYTF
TGCAGCGTTGAAGATGGGGACCACCAGGGCTCTGGCTACACCTTC
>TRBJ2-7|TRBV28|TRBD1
CASSPADRTGGQYF
TGTGCCAGCAGCCCAGCAGACAGGACAGGGGGGCAGTACTTC
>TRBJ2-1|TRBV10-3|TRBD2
CAIMKGLAGDFYNEQFF
TGTGCCATCATGAAGGGGCTAGCGGGAGATTTCTACAATGAGCAGTTCTTC
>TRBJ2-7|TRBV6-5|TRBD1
CASRTGQGAYEQYF
TGTGCCAGCAGAACCGGACAGGGGGCCTACGAGCAGTACTTC
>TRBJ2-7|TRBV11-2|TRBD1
CASSLAGQGARSEQYF
TGTGCCAGCAGCTTAGCGGGACAGGGGGCGCGTAGCGAGCAGTACTTC
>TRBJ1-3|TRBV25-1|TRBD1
CASNGQGLGNTIYF
TGTGCCAGCAATGGACAGGGCCTCGGAAACACCATATATTTT
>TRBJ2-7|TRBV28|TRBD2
CASSRPGLLYEQYF
TGTGCCAGCAGCCGGCCGGGACTACTCTACGAGCAGTACTTC
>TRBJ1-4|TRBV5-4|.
CASSLEGGTNEKLFF
TGTGCCAGCAGCTTAGAGGGGGGAACTAATGAAAAACTGTTTTTT
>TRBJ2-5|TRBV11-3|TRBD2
CASSLEVGGAQYF
TGTGCCAGCAGCTTAGAGGTTGGGGGGGCCCAGTACTTC
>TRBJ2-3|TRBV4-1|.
CASSPGQSTDTQYF
TGCGCCAGCAGCCCTGGACAGAGCACAGATACGCAGTATTTT
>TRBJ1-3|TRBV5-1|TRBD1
CASSLDGTGAGNTIYF
TGCGCCAGCAGCTTGGACGGGACAGGGGCTGGAAACACCATATATTTT
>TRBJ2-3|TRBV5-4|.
CASSLARGFSQYF
TGTGCCAGCAGCTTGGCTCGGGGGTTTTCGCAGTATTTT
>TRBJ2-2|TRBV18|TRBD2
CASSPTTSGNTGELFF
TGTGCCAGCTCACCAACGACTAGCGGGAACACCGGGGAGCTGTTTTTT
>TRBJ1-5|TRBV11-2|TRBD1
CDGTGLRCSPQHF
TGTGACGGGACAGGGTTAAGGTGTTCGCCCCAGCATTTT
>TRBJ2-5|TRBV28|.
CASSLFFGGNREDQETQYF
TGTGCCAGCAGTTTATTCTTCGGTGGGAACAGGGAGGACCAAGAGACCCAGTACTTC
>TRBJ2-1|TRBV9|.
CASSVGQANEQFF
TGTGCCAGCAGCGTAGGACAGGCCAATGAGCAGTTCTTC
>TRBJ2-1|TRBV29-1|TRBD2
CSVEFSGKYNEQFF
TGCAGCGTTGAATTTAGCGGGAAATACAATGAGCAGTTCTTC